This passage covers 28 T cell receptor beta chains from one sample sequenced in a study of shared clonotypes between healthy human individuals. Here immunoSEQ multiplex PCR was the method, and the copy in TCRdb shows in-frame clones only, minus some. The sample shows 2 million to 2.5 million clones, about 95% of them seen only once. CD45RO-negative CD8 cells positively selected for CCR7 made up the naive population, which excluded terminally differentiated effector memory CD45RA+ cells. Sample: naive CD8+ T cells sorted from blood. These receptor sequences come from a man between 18 and 29 years old in good health.

The rearrangement joins TRBV7-9 to TRBJ2-1; no clear D. This CDR3 comprises 15 residues. V was shortened by 2 bases and J by 6 bases, with 14 bases between the two germline ends. Germline assignment: CDR1 SEHNR and CDR2 FQNEAQ (reference sequence). The CDR3 loop is CASSLIRWQGNEQFF. CDR3 nucleotides: TGTGCCAGCAGCTTAATTCGCTGGCAAGGCAATGAGCAGTTCTTC.

V is TRBV28 and J is TRBJ1-6; D may be TRBD1 (6 bases). In germline, CDR1 is MDHEN, CDR2 SYDVKM. The CDR3 is made up of 11 amino acids. V lost 6 bases, J lost 9 bases, and 6 bases lay in between. Here the CDR3 reads CASRGGSPLHF. As DNA, the CDR3 is TGTGCCAGCAGAGGGGGTTCACCCCTCCACTTT. The full variable domain, its missing parts supplied by reference TRBV28 and TRBJ1-6, is DVKVTQSSRYLVKRTGEKVFLECVQDMDHENMFWYRQDPGLGLRLIYFSYDVKMKEKGDIPEGYSVSREKKERFSLILESASTNQTSMYLCASRGGSPLHFGNGTRLTVT.

This chain connects TRBV6-6 to TRBJ1-3, with a weak D call TRBD1 (5 bases). The CDR3 is made up of 16 amino acids. Germline CDR1 reads MNHNY; CDR2 reads SVGAGI (reference sequence). Trimming left V 1 base short and J 4 bases short, with 14 bases between. The CDR3 reads CASSYLATGVGNTIYF. Written as DNA, the CDR3 is TGTGCCAGCAGTTACTTAGCGACGGGGGTCGGAAACACCATATATTTT.

This clone has just one count. It may be a read error: a sequence one base away is much more abundant. The sample has other DNA sequences that encode this CDR3 too. The rearrangement joins TRBV30 to TRBJ1-4; possibly TRBD1 for D (6 bases). Per the germline V gene, CDR1 is GTSNPN and CDR2 is SVGIG (reference sequence). This CDR3 has 13 amino acids. The CDR3 nucleotides read TGTGCCTGGAGCAGGGGACGGTATGAAAAGCTGTTTTTT. As protein: CAWSRGRYEKLFF.

V is TRBV11-3 and J is TRBJ2-3; 10 bases are shared with TRBD1. Losses at the gene ends were 5 bases for V and 4 bases for J; bases not matched to a gene: 6. Germline-derived CDR1 and CDR2 are SGHNT and YENEEA. The CDR3 sequence is 15 residues long. For the CDR3, the DNA is TGTGCCAGCAGCCTGGACAGGGGGTGGCCAGATACGCAGTATTTT. This gives the protein CASSLDRGWPDTQYF.

This chain connects TRBV7-9 to TRBJ1-6; D call uncertain. The CDR3 consists of 15 residues. V lost 4 bases, J lost 5 bases, and 12 bases lay in between. Germline CDR1 is SEHNR and CDR2 is FQNEAQ (reference sequence). CDR3 amino acids: CASSSPSGNNSPLHF. In nucleotides, the CDR3 is TGTGCCAGCAGCTCCCCATCGGGTAATAATTCACCCCTCCACTTT.

V is TRBV2 and J is TRBJ1-1, with a weak D call TRBD1 (5 bases). This CDR3 has 16 residues. Germline lookup yields CDR1 SNHLY and CDR2 FYNNEI. V gave up 6 bases and J gave up 2 bases, with 19 bases separating them. CDR3 protein: CASSETSTALNTEAFF. CDR3 DNA: TGTGCCAGCAGCGAAACCTCGACAGCCCTAAACACTGAAGCTTTCTTT.

This clone came up once. This chain joins TRBV10-1 and TRBJ2-7; maybe TRBD2 (5 bases). Germline V gives CDR1 WNHNN, CDR2 SYGVQD (reference sequence). V shed 10 bases and J shed 7 bases, with 20 bases lying between them. This CDR3 comprises 13 residues. The CDR3 here is CATPFQPRGEQYF. The CDR3 DNA reads TGCGCCACCCCATTCCAACCGCGCGGGGAGCAGTACTTC.

This sequence joins TRBV5-1 and TRBJ1-5; no clear D. Trimming removed 0 bases at V and 3 bases at J, with 4 bases between. The CDR3 totals 13 residues. Germline CDR1 is SGHRS and CDR2 is YFSETQ. The CDR3, as DNA: TGCGCCAGCAGCTTGGGGGACAATCAGCCCCAGCATTTT. Translation gives CASSLGDNQPQHF.

On this clone itself: The same CDR3 is also encoded by other DNA sequences in this sample. This rearrangement joins TRBV27 to TRBJ2-5; D may be TRBD1 (6 bases). The CDR3 is 14 residues long. The germline gives CDR1 MNHEY, CDR2 SMNVEV (reference sequence). The V gene lost 3 bases and the J gene lost 5 bases, with 13 bases spanning the gap. CDR3 nucleotides: TGTGCCAGCAGTTTTACAGGGTATGGGGAGACCCAGTACTTC. It codes for CASSFTGYGETQYF.

As regards this clone: The sample holds other DNA sequences that translate to the same CDR3. The rearrangement joins TRBV19 to TRBJ1-1, with D unclear. CDR1 and CDR2 (germline): LNHDA, SQIVND (reference sequence). Deletions cut 4 bases from V and 2 bases from J, with 8 bases between. The CDR3 has 13 amino acids. This CDR3 is CASSSGGNTEAFF. CDR3 nucleotide sequence: TGTGCCAGTAGTAGCGGCGGTAACACTGAAGCTTTCTTT.

CDR3 nucleotides: TGTGCCAGCAGTTTAGCACTGATTTTGGATACGCAGTATTTT. Translating it yields CASSLALILDTQYF. The rearrangement joins TRBV28 to TRBJ2-3; no definite D call. CDR3 length: 14 amino acids. The ends were cut back, 2 bases at V and 6 bases at J, with 12 bases in the middle. Germline assignment: CDR1 MDHEN and CDR2 SYDVKM.

V and J are TRBV2 and TRBJ2-3, with 12 bases aligning to TRBD2. The CDR3 contains 18 residues. Germline CDR1 and CDR2: SNHLY and FYNNEI. Trimming took 10 bases from V and 2 from J; bases not matched to a gene: 16. DNA of the CDR3: TGTGCCACCACTAGCGGGAGGACTCTAGTAATAAACACAGATACGCAGTATTTT. Amino acid sequence: CATTSGRTLVINTDTQYF.

The chain recombines TRBV4-3 with TRBJ1-2; D unresolved. The germline CDR1 and CDR2 sequences are LGHNA and YSLEER. V dropped 1 base and J dropped 3 bases, with 6 bases sitting between them. The CDR3 length is 13 residues. CDR3 sequence reads: CASSQAGYYGYTF. CDR3 nucleotide sequence: TGCGCCAGCAGCCAAGCCGGGTACTATGGCTACACCTTC.

The chain recombines TRBV4-3 with TRBJ1-5, with TRBD1 as a possible D gene (6 bases). The V end was cut by 3 bases, the J end by 4 bases, with 13 bases between. The CDR3 totals 15 residues. Germline V lookup: CDR1 LGHNA, CDR2 YSLEER. For the CDR3, the DNA is TGCGCCAGCAGCCAGGGGACGGGGGCTAATCAGCCCCAGCATTTT. It specifies CASSQGTGANQPQHF.

The chain links TRBV7-9 to TRBJ1-1; D is unclear. Per germline, CDR1 SEHNR and CDR2 FQNEAQ (reference sequence). There are 12 residues in the CDR3. V was clipped by 5 bases and J by 0 bases, with 4 bases between them. CDR3: CASSGLNTEAFF. The CDR3 bases are TGTGCCAGCAGCGGGCTGAACACTGAAGCTTTCTTT.

CDR3 bases: TGTGCCAGCAGTATAAAGCAAACCTACGAGCAGTACTTC. It encodes CASSIKQTYEQYF. J is TRBJ2-7 and V is TRBV27; no reliable D call. The CDR3 contains 13 residues. CDR1 and CDR2 from the germline V gene are MNHEY and SMNVEV (reference sequence). V was cut by 5 bases and J by 2 bases, with 10 bases left in between.

The chain combines TRBV7-8 with TRBJ2-2; perhaps TRBD2 as D (5 bases). The V end was cut by 4 bases, the J end by 1 base, with 16 bases between. The CDR3 loop spans 17 amino acids. CDR1 SGHVS and CDR2 FQNEAQ come from the germline V gene. In nucleotides, the CDR3 is TGTGCCAGCAGCTCTTTCCTTGGACGGGAGAACACCGGGGAGCTGTTTTTT. It yields the protein CASSSFLGRENTGELFF. The complete variable domain, with remaining parts taken from reference TRBV7-8 and TRBJ2-2, reads GAGVSQSPRYKVAKRGQDVALRCDPISGHVSLFWYQQALGQGPEFLTYFQNEAQLDKSGLPSDRFFAERPEGSVSTLKIQRTQQEDSAVYLCASSSFLGRENTGELFFGEGSRLTVL.

The chain is built from TRBV10-2 and TRBJ2-1; 7 bases line up with TRBD1. This CDR3 contains 15 residues. Germline V gene sequence: CDR1 WSHSY, CDR2 SAAADI. The junction had 11 bases not matched to a gene; V was cut back by 3 bases and J by 9 bases. The CDR3 DNA reads as TGCGCCAGCAGTGACCCTGGGACAGCTGTCGTTGAGCAGTTCTTC. This translates into CASSDPGTAVVEQFF.

As concerns this clone: Other DNA sequences in this specimen translate into the identical CDR3. The chain links TRBV5-4 to TRBJ2-7; TRBD1 matches 10 bases. Germline V gives CDR1 SGHNT, CDR2 YYREEE (reference sequence). The J segment lost 4 bases and the V segment lost 3 bases, leaving 1 base of the junction unmatched. The CDR3 has 13 residues. CDR3 loop: CASSWGQGYEQYF. The DNA for the CDR3 is TGTGCCAGCAGCTGGGGACAGGGGTACGAGCAGTACTTC.

V is TRBV6-5 and J is TRBJ1-1; D is uncertain. The CDR3 is 13 amino acids. Trimming stripped 4 bases from V and 1 base from J, with 7 bases between. From germline, CDR1 is MNHEY and CDR2 SVGAGI. CDR3 coding DNA: TGTGCCAGCAGTTCCTCAGAGAACACTGAAGCTTTCTTT. This translates into CASSSSENTEAFF.

The chain employs TRBV13 and TRBJ2-3; maybe TRBD2 (5 bases). Germline-derived CDR1 and CDR2 are PRHDT and FYEKMQ (reference sequence). V was clipped by 7 bases and J by 6 bases, with 17 bases between them. This CDR3 contains 14 residues. CDR3 in DNA: TGTGCCAGCATCATCGGACTCCGAGGGGATACGCAGTATTTT. It yields the protein CASIIGLRGDTQYF.

In nucleotides, the CDR3 is TGCGCCAGCAGCCAAGAGGGACAGTCTCACAATGAGCAGTTCTTC. It encodes CASSQEGQSHNEQFF. V and J are TRBV4-1 and TRBJ2-1; 7 nucleotides match TRBD1. The V segment lost 0 bases and the J segment 5 bases; nucleotides outside the gene matches: 4. The germline V gene has CDR1 MGHRA and CDR2 YSYEKL. The length of the CDR3 is 15 residues.

The chain carries TRBV9 and TRBJ2-1; no clear D gene. The V gene's germline CDR1 is SGDLS and CDR2 YYNGEE. The V gene lost 0 bases and the J gene lost 3 bases, with 13 bases spanning the gap. This CDR3 is built from 16 residues. This CDR3 reads CASSVASPTVYNEQFF. In nucleotides, the CDR3 is TGTGCCAGCAGCGTAGCTTCTCCGACTGTCTACAATGAGCAGTTCTTC.

The rearrangement joins TRBV9 to TRBJ2-7; D ambiguous. CDR1 is SGDLS, CDR2 YYNGEE, per germline. The CDR3 extends over 15 amino acids. The V end was cut by 4 bases, the J end by 2 bases, with 16 bases between. CDR3 region: CASSPIDVGPYEQYF. CDR3 DNA sequence: TGTGCCAGCAGCCCCATTGACGTGGGTCCCTACGAGCAGTACTTC.

J is TRBJ2-7 and V is TRBV7-9, with 11 bases identical to TRBD1. The length of the CDR3 is 15 residues. V dropped 2 bases and J dropped 7; count of bases not matched to a gene: 7. CDR1 and CDR2 (germline): SEHNR, FQNEAQ (reference sequence). The CDR3 nucleotides are TGTGCCAGCAGCTTAATGGGACAGGGGGTGCGAGAGCAGTACTTC. It codes for CASSLMGQGVREQYF.

V gene TRBV28 combines with J gene TRBJ1-1; weak D call: TRBD1 (6 bases). The length of the CDR3 is 17 residues. V lost 3 bases, J lost 3 bases, and 20 bases lay in between. Per the germline V gene, CDR1 is MDHEN and CDR2 is SYDVKM. CDR3 residues: CASSLYQGTDEDTEAFF. CDR3 DNA: TGTGCCAGCAGTTTGTACCAGGGGACCGACGAGGACACTGAAGCTTTCTTT.

The chain is built from TRBV5-4 and TRBJ1-5; D is uncertain. Trimming pared 4 bases from V and 6 bases from J, leaving 14 bases between. The germline gives CDR1 SGHNT, CDR2 YYREEE (reference sequence). The CDR3 totals 14 residues. The CDR3 nucleotides are TGTGCCAGCAGCAAGGACGGCCCCGGTCAGCCCCAGCATTTT. Its protein product is CASSKDGPGQPQHF.